This TCR beta chain was captured by sequencing in a study of T cell responses to AZD1222 COVID-19 vaccine. This clone is medium-sized (0.01 to 0.1%) by share. The table came from immunoSEQ multiplex PCR; TCRdb's copy has only in-frame clones and leaves some out. Of about 76,000 clones listed, around 89% were seen once; the top ten hold around 4.5%. CDR1 and CDR2 (germline): SQVTM, ANQGSEA. This CDR3 has 13 amino acids. Trimming stripped 7 bases from V and 0 bases from J, with 13 bases between. This rearrangement joins TRBV29-1 to TRBJ2-7; D unclear. The sequence derives from an adult in good health. The specimen was peripheral blood, collected on day 0 of MenACWY control vaccination. The CDR3 loop reads CSGTGANSYEQYF. The CDR3 coding sequence is TGCAGCGGGACGGGCGCCAACTCCTACGAGCAGTACTTC.